The clone carrying this T cell receptor (beta chain) was counted once. Its antigen remains unknown. These data come from a study of Tregs in tolerant kidney transplant recipients. General study findings and limits: Biological reproducibility was not directly addressed, but technical replication error appeared minimal. Validation in larger populations is needed because few patients were studied.

Germline CDR1 is KGHSH and CDR2 is LQKENI. V lost 3 bases and J lost 2, with 10 bases in between. This CDR3 region has 14 residues. Clones were read by immunoSEQ multiplex PCR, and TCRdb kept only the in-frame ones, dropping some. The top ten hold around 0.61% of the sample, which has about 240,000 clones, about 80% seen once. This chain joins TRBV18 and TRBJ1-1; D ambiguous. The sample consisted of CD4+ T cells from blood. The sequence derives from a human donor in good health. The CDR3 coding sequence is TGTGCCAGCTCACCTACAGCTTCAAACACTGAAGCTTTCTTT. Its protein product is CASSPTASNTEAFF.